This TCR beta chain stems from a study of naive and memory T cell subsets. The study's findings and limits: In naive cells, over 90% of TCR sequences were seen only once.

This clonotype has only a few counts. Its antigen is unknown. V lost 3 bases and J 0 bases, leaving 12 bases between the germline ends. Germline V gene lookup returns CDR1 ENHRY and CDR2 SYGVKD. This CDR3 is built from 16 residues. An equimolar mix of two oligonucleotides served as the beta constant-region primer for TRBC1 and TRBC2. Nested alpha and beta constant-region primers with the SP2 primer drove four PCR rounds on ligated cDNA. TCRdb analysed the UMI-ligation and nested PCR reads with MiXCR anew, one entry per CDR3 protein. This sample has 15,000 to 20,000 distinct CDR3 sequences; roughly 8.4% occur once, and the top ten carry 20% to 25%.

The sample was central memory CD8+ T cells from blood. The rearrangement uses TRBV10-3 and TRBJ1-5, with D perhaps TRBD1 (5 bases). The sequence was obtained from a human donor in good health. The CDR3 sequence is CAISDGPGHSNQPQHF. CDR3 nucleotide sequence: TGTGCCATCAGTGACGGTCCAGGGCATAGCAATCAGCCCCAGCATTTT.